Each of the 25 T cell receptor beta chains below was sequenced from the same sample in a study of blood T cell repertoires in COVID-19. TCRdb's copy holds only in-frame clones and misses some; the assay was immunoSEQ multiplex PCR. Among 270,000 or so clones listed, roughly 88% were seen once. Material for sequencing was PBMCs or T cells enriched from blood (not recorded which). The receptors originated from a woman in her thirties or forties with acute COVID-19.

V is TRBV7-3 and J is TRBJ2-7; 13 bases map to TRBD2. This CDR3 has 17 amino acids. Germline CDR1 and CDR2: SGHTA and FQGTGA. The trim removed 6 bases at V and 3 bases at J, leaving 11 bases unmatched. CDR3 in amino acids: CASSQIGLAGEGYEQYF. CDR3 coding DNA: TGTGCCAGCAGTCAAATAGGACTAGCGGGAGAAGGCTACGAGCAGTACTTC. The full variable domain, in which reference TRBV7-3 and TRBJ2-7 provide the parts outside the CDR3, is GAGVSQTPSNKVTEKGKYVELRCDPISGHTALYWYRQSLGQGPEFLIYFQGTGAADDSGLPNDRFFAVRPEGSVSTLKIQRTERGDSAVYLCASSQIGLAGEGYEQYFGPGTRLTVT.

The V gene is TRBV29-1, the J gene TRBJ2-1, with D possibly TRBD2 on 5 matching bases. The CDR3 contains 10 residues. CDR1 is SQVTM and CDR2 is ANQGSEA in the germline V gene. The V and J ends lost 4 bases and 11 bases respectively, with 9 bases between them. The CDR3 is CSVGTSKQFF. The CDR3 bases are TGCAGCGTTGGAACTAGTAAGCAGTTCTTC.

The CDR3 protein is CASSPDRNIQYF. In DNA, the CDR3 is TGTGCCAGCAGCCCTGACAGGAACATTCAGTACTTC. The rearrangement links TRBV28 to TRBJ2-4, with D possibly matching TRBD1 (6 bases). This CDR3 spans 12 amino acids. The V end lost 6 bases, the J end lost 7 bases, and 10 bases lay between the germline ends. Germline values: CDR1 MDHEN, CDR2 SYDVKM.

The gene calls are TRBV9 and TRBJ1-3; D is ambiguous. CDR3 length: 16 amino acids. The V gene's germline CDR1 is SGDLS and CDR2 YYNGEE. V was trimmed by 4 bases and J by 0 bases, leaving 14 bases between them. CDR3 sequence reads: CASSFSDRSSGNTIYF. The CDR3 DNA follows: TGTGCCAGCAGCTTCTCAGACCGGAGCTCTGGAAACACCATATATTTT.

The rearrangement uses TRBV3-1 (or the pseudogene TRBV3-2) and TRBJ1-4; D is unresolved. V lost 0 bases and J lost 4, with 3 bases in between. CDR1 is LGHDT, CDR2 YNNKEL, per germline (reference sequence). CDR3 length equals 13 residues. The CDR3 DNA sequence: TGTGCCAGCAGCCAAGAATATAATGAAAAACTGTTTTTT. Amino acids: CASSQEYNEKLFF.

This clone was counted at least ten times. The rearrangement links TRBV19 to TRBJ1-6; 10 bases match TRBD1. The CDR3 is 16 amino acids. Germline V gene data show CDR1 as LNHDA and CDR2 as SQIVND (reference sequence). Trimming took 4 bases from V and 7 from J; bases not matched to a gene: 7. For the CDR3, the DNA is TGTGCCAGTAGTAAATCGACAGGGGGCTGGAATTCACCCCTCCACTTT. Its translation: CASSKSTGGWNSPLHF. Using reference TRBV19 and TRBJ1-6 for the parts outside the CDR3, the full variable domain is DGGITQSPKYLFRKEGQNVTLSCEQNLNHDAMYWYRQDPGQGLRLIYYSQIVNDFQKGDIAEGYSVSREKKESFPLTVTSAQKNPTAFYLCASSKSTGGWNSPLHFGNGTRLTVT.

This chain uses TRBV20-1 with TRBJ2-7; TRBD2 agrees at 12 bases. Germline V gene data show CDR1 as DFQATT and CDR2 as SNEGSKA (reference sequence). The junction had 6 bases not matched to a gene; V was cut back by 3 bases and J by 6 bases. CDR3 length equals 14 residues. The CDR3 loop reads CSASSTSGRTEQYF. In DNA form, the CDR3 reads TGCAGTGCTAGTTCGACTAGCGGGAGAACCGAGCAGTACTTC.

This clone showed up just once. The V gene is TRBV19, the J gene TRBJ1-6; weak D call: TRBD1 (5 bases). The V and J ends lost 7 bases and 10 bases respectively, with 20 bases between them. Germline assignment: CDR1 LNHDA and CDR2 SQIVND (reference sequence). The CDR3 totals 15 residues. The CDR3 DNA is TGTGCCAGTACCCCCACCGGGGGAATCGGCTCACCCCTCCACTTT. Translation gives CASTPTGGIGSPLHF.

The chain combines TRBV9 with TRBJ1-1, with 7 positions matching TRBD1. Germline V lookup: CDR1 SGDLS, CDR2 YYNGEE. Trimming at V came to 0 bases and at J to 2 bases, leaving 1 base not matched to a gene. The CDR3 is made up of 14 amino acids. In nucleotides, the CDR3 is TGTGCCAGCAGCGTAGGGACAGGTAACACTGAAGCTTTCTTT. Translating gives CASSVGTGNTEAFF.

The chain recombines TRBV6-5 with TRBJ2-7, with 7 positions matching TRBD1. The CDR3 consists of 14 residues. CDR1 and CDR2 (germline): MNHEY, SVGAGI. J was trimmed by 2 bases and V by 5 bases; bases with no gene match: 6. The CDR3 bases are TGTGCCAGCAGTAAGCTGACAGGGACCTACGAGCAGTACTTC. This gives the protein CASSKLTGTYEQYF.

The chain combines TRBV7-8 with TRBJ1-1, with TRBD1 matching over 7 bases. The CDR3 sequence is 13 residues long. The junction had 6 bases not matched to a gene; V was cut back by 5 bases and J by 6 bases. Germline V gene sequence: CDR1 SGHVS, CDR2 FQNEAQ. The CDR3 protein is CASSPPGQAEAFF. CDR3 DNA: TGTGCCAGCAGCCCCCCCGGACAGGCTGAAGCTTTCTTT.

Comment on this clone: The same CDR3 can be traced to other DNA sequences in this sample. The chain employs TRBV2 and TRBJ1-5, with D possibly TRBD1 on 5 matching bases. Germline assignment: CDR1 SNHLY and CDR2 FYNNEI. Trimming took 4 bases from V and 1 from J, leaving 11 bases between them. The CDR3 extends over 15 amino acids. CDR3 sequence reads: CASSGADRSNQPQHF. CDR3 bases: TGTGCCAGCAGTGGGGCTGACAGAAGCAATCAGCCCCAGCATTTT. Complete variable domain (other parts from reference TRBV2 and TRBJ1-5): EPEVTQTPSHQVTQMGQEVILRCVPISNHLYFYWYRQILGQKVEFLVSFYNNEISEKSEIFDDQFSVERPDGSNFTLKIRSTKLEDSAMYFCASSGADRSNQPQHFGDGTRLSIL.

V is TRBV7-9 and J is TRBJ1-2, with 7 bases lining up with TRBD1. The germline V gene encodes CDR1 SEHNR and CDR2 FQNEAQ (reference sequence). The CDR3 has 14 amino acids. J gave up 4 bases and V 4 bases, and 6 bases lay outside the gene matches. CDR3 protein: CASSSPGTVYGYTF. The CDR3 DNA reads TGTGCCAGCAGCTCCCCCGGGACAGTCTATGGCTACACCTTC.

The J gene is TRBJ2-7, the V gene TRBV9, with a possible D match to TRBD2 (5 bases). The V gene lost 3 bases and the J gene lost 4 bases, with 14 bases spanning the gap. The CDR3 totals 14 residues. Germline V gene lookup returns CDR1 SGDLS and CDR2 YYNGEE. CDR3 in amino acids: CASSATPSGYEQYF. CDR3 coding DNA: TGTGCCAGCAGCGCCACCCCGTCGGGGTACGAGCAGTACTTC.

CDR3 residues: CASSFRLGEGNTIYF. The CDR3 DNA reads TGTGCCAGCAGCTTTAGACTGGGAGAAGGAAACACCATATATTTT. The V call is TRBV7-9, the J call TRBJ1-3; D not certain. The CDR3 is made up of 15 amino acids. The V gene's germline CDR1 is SEHNR and CDR2 FQNEAQ (reference sequence). V was shortened by 3 bases and J by 4 bases, with 13 bases between the two germline ends. Full variable domain (missing parts from reference TRBV7-9 and TRBJ1-3): DTGVSQNPRHKITKRGQNVTFRCDPISEHNRLYWYRQTLGQGPEFLTYFQNEAQLEKSRLLSDRFSAERPKGSFSTLEIQRTEQGDSAMYLCASSFRLGEGNTIYFGEGSWLTVV.

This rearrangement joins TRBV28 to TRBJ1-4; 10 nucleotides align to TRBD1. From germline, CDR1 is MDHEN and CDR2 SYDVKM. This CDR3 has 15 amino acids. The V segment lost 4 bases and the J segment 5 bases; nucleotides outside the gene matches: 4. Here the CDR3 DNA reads TGTGCCAGCAGTTCCCCGACAGGGGGCAATGAAAAACTGTTTTTT. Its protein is CASSSPTGGNEKLFF. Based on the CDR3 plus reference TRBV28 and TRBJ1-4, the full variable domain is DVKVTQSSRYLVKRTGEKVFLECVQDMDHENMFWYRQDPGLGLRLIYFSYDVKMKEKGDIPEGYSVSREKKERFSLILESASTNQTSMYLCASSSPTGGNEKLFFGSGTQLSVL.

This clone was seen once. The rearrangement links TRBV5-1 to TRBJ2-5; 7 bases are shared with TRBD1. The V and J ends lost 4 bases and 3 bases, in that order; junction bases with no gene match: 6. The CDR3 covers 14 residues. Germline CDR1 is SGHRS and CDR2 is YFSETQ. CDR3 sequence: CASSRWTGEETQYF. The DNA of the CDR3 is TGCGCCAGCAGCCGGTGGACAGGCGAAGAGACCCAGTACTTC.

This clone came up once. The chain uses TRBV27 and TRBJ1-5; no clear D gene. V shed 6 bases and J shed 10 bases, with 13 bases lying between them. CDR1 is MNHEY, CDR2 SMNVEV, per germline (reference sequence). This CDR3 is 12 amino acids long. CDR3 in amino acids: CASRPRFGPQHF. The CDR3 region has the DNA TGTGCCAGCAGGCCGCGGTTCGGTCCCCAGCATTTT.

CDR3 DNA: TGTGCCAGCACCAGGGACACCTACCGCTATGGCTACACCTTC. Encoded protein: CASTRDTYRYGYTF. The rearrangement joins TRBV7-2 to TRBJ1-2; possibly TRBD1 for D (6 bases). The CDR3 length is 14 residues. V lost 7 bases, J lost 4 bases, and 16 bases lay in between. Germline values: CDR1 SGHTA, CDR2 FQGNSA.

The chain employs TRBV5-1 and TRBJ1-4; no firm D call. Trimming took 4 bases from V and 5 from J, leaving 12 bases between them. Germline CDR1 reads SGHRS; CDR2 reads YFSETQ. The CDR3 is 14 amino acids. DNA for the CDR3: TGCGCCAGCAGCCCGGTTGCGGGGAATGAAAAACTGTTTTTT. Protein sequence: CASSPVAGNEKLFF.

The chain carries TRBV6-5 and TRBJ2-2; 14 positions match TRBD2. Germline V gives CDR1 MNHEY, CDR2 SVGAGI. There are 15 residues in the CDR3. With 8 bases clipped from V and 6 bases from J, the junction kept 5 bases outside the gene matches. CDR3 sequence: CASRPGLAGAGELFF. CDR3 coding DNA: TGTGCCAGCCGCCCGGGACTAGCGGGAGCCGGGGAGCTGTTTTTT.

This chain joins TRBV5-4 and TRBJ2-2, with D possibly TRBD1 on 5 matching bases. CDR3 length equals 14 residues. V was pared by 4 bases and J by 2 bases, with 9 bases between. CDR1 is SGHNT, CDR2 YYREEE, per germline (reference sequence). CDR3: CASSQQVNTGELFF. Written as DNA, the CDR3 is TGTGCCAGCAGCCAACAGGTTAACACCGGGGAGCTGTTTTTT.

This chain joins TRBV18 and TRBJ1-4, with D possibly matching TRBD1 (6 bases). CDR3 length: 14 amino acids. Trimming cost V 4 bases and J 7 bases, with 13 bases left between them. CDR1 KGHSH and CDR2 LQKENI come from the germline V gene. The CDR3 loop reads CASSQQGLPEKLFF. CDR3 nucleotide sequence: TGTGCCAGCTCACAGCAGGGGTTACCTGAAAAACTGTTTTTT.

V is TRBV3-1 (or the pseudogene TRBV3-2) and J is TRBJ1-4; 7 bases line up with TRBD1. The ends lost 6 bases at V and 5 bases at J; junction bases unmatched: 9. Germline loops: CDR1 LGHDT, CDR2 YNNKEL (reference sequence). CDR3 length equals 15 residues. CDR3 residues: CASSLRGQVNEKLFF. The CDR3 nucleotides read TGTGCCAGCAGTTTAAGAGGACAGGTCAATGAAAAACTGTTTTTT.

The CDR3 is CASSIDRQAYYEQYF. The CDR3 coding sequence is TGTGCCAGTAGTATAGATAGACAGGCGTACTACGAGCAGTACTTC. V and J are TRBV19 and TRBJ2-7; perhaps TRBD1 as D (6 bases). The CDR3 contains 15 residues. The V gene's germline CDR1 is LNHDA and CDR2 SQIVND (reference sequence). V was shortened by 0 bases and J by 3 bases, with 12 bases between the two germline ends.